These 17 T cell receptor beta chains came from one sample sequenced in a study of cytomegalovirus exposure and HLA in healthy donors. Sequencing used immunoSEQ multiplex PCR; TCRdb keeps in-frame clones, though not all of them. The sample records 200,000 or so clones, 80% to 90% being singletons. The sample consisted of PBMCs. The receptors stem from a woman aged 18 to 35 in good health and CMV-seropositive.

This clone was observed a few times. The gene calls are TRBV30 and TRBJ1-2; 8 bases match TRBD1. The V segment lost 5 bases and the J segment 5 bases; nucleotides outside the gene matches: 4. CDR1 is GTSNPN, CDR2 SVGIG, per germline (reference sequence). CDR3 length: 12 amino acids. CDR3 nucleotides: TGTGCCTGGGCTGACAGGGGATATGGCTACACCTTC. This codes for CAWADRGYGYTF.

There are a few counts of this clone. This sequence joins TRBV6-5 and TRBJ1-2; 9 bases align to TRBD1. V gave up 5 bases and J gave up 6 bases; unmatched junction bases: 10. CDR3 length: 15 residues. From germline, CDR1 is MNHEY and CDR2 SVGAGI. This CDR3 is CASSRTLRTGDGYTF. The CDR3 DNA sequence: TGTGCCAGCAGTCGAACACTACGGACAGGGGATGGCTACACCTTC.

This sequence joins TRBV2 and TRBJ2-3; 12 positions match TRBD2. CDR1 and CDR2 from the germline V gene are SNHLY and FYNNEI. The CDR3 spans 19 residues. V trimming: 4 bases; J trimming: 1 base; junction bases outside the gene matches: 12. The CDR3 nucleotides are TGTGCCAGCAGTGGTCGGCTAGCGGGAGGGTCGCTCCGCACAGATACGCAGTATTTT. It codes for CASSGRLAGGSLRTDTQYF.

The V call is TRBV30, the J call TRBJ2-7; a weak D match, TRBD2 (6 bases). Germline CDR1 and CDR2: GTSNPN and SVGIG (reference sequence). V lost 2 bases and J lost 4, with 18 bases in between. CDR3 size: 15 residues. The CDR3 nucleotides read TGTGCCTGGAGTACCCGGCGGGACGAGCCGTACGAGCAGTACTTC. It codes for CAWSTRRDEPYEQYF.

The V call is TRBV7-2, the J call TRBJ1-1; no clear D. This CDR3 comprises 12 residues. The germline V and J ends were trimmed by 3 bases and 2 bases, with 4 bases remaining between them. Per germline, CDR1 SGHTA and CDR2 FQGNSA. CDR3: CASSFGNTEAFF. Here the CDR3 DNA reads TGTGCCAGCAGCTTTGGCAACACTGAAGCTTTCTTT.

J is TRBJ2-5 and V is TRBV10-3; D is ambiguous. From germline, CDR1 is ENHRY and CDR2 SYGVKD. This CDR3 is 14 amino acids long. Deletions cut 2 bases from V and 3 bases from J, with 10 bases between. DNA of the CDR3: TGTGCCATCAGTGAGGGCAGTATTGAAGAGACCCAGTACTTC. It codes for CAISEGSIEETQYF.

The V and J genes are TRBV4-1 and TRBJ2-5, with 11 nucleotides matching TRBD2. The CDR3 extends over 15 amino acids. The germline V gene has CDR1 MGHRA and CDR2 YSYEKL. V shed 7 bases and J 5 bases; nucleotides not matched to a gene: 9. CDR3 sequence: CASTRLAGTRETQYF. The CDR3 nucleotides read TGCGCCAGCACCCGACTAGCGGGAACCCGGGAGACCCAGTACTTC.

J is TRBJ1-4 and V is TRBV5-1; TRBD1 might be the D (6 bases). Trimming cost V 4 bases and J 4 bases, with 14 bases left between them. Germline CDR1 and CDR2: SGHRS and YFSETQ. CDR3 length: 15 amino acids. CDR3: CASSLDSLINEKLFF. The CDR3 coding sequence is TGCGCCAGCAGCCTGGACAGCCTTATTAATGAAAAACTGTTTTTT.

The V and J genes are TRBV2 and TRBJ1-4, with D perhaps matching TRBD1 (5 bases). Germline loops: CDR1 SNHLY, CDR2 FYNNEI. The CDR3 has 17 residues. The V end was cut by 3 bases, the J end by 3 bases, with 17 bases between. Here the CDR3 DNA reads TGTGCCAGCAGTGATCAGGGCCTAAGATTGGCTAATGAAAAACTGTTTTTT. This gives the protein CASSDQGLRLANEKLFF.

This clone was seen more than once but under ten times. This chain uses TRBV9 with TRBJ1-4; 7 nucleotides line up with TRBD1. CDR3 length: 13 amino acids. Unmatched junction bases numbered 9, after V lost 4 bases and J lost 12 bases. Germline V gene lookup returns CDR1 SGDLS and CDR2 YYNGEE. CDR3 bases: TGTGCCAGCAGCCCTCGGACAGGTTTAGAACTGTTTTTT. It yields the protein CASSPRTGLELFF.

The J gene is TRBJ1-1, the V gene TRBV27; a possible D gene is TRBD1 (5 bases). In germline, CDR1 is MNHEY, CDR2 SMNVEV (reference sequence). V lost 2 bases, J lost 5 bases, and 9 bases lay in between. This CDR3 spans 13 amino acids. The DNA of the CDR3 is TGTGCCAGCAGTTTAAAGGACACTACTGAAGCTTTCTTT. Translation: CASSLKDTTEAFF.

This rearrangement joins TRBV4-2 to TRBJ2-3; 12 nucleotides align to TRBD2. The CDR3 runs to 15 residues. The germline V gene has CDR1 LGHNA and CDR2 YNFKEQ. The ends lost 8 bases at V and 6 bases at J; junction bases unmatched: 9. CDR3 in amino acids: CASGPRLAGEDTQYF. The DNA for the CDR3 is TGTGCCAGCGGCCCCCGACTAGCGGGAGAGGATACGCAGTATTTT.

The J gene is TRBJ2-1, the V gene TRBV10-3, with 15 bases aligning to TRBD2. CDR1 and CDR2 from the germline V gene are ENHRY and SYGVKD. The CDR3 contains 15 residues. The V and J ends lost 5 bases and 9 bases, in that order; junction bases with no gene match: 5. As DNA, the CDR3 is TGTGCCATCAGTCCCGGGACTAGCGGGAGGAGTGAGCAGTTCTTC. Residues: CAISPGTSGRSEQFF.

V usage is TRBV4-2 and J usage is TRBJ2-7, with 10 bases fitting TRBD2. Germline V lookup: CDR1 LGHNA, CDR2 YNFKEQ. V was clipped by 4 bases and J by 11 bases; unmatched bases: 14. The CDR3 has 15 residues. The chain's CDR3 is CASSLRGGLAGVEYF. In DNA form, the CDR3 reads TGTGCCAGCAGCCTCAGAGGGGGTCTAGCGGGAGTAGAGTACTTC.

The chain has TRBV19 and TRBJ2-7, with 8 bases that match TRBD2. CDR1 and CDR2 (germline): LNHDA, SQIVND (reference sequence). The CDR3 is 17 residues long. V lost 0 bases, J lost 3 bases, and 10 bases stayed unmatched. The CDR3 nucleotides read TGTGCCAGTAGTATAGATCAAAGCGGGGGCTCAGGCTACGAGCAGTACTTC. Its protein is CASSIDQSGGSGYEQYF. The full variable domain, in which reference TRBV19 and TRBJ2-7 provide the parts outside the CDR3, is DGGITQSPKYLFRKEGQNVTLSCEQNLNHDAMYWYRQDPGQGLRLIYYSQIVNDFQKGDIAEGYSVSREKKESFPLTVTSAQKNPTAFYLCASSIDQSGGSGYEQYFGPGTRLTVT.

The V and J genes are TRBV5-5 and TRBJ2-7; D is unclear. V lost 2 bases, J lost 3 bases, and 12 bases lay in between. From germline, CDR1 is SGHKS and CDR2 YYEKEE (reference sequence). The CDR3 loop spans 14 amino acids. This CDR3 reads CASSLEAFSYEQYF. In nucleotides, the CDR3 is TGTGCCAGCAGCTTAGAGGCTTTTAGCTACGAGCAGTACTTC.

The gene calls are TRBV10-1 and TRBJ1-2; the match to TRBD1 covers 12 bases. J gave up 4 bases and V 5 bases, and 8 bases lay outside the gene matches. CDR3 length: 16 residues. Germline V gives CDR1 WNHNN, CDR2 SYGVQD (reference sequence). CDR3 amino acids: CASSSGTGGASYGYTF. CDR3 DNA: TGCGCCAGCAGTTCCGGGACAGGGGGCGCATCCTATGGCTACACCTTC.